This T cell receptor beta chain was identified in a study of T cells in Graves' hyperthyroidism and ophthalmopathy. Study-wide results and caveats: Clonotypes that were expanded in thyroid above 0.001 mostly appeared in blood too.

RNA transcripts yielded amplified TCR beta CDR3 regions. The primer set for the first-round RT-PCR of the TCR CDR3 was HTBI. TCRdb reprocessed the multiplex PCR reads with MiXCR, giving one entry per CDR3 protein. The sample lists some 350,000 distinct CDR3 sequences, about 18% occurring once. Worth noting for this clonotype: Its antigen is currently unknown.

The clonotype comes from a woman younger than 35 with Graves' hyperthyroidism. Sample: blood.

The CDR3 loop is CASSLVAATPEAFF. In nucleotides, the CDR3 is TGTGCCAGCAGCTTAGTGGCGGCGACTCCTGAAGCTTTCTTT. The chain joins TRBV11-1 to TRBJ1-1; D gene uncertain. The length of the CDR3 is 14 residues. Trimming left V 1 base short and J 6 bases short, with 12 bases between. Per the germline V gene, CDR1 is SGHAT and CDR2 is FQDESV (reference sequence).